This TCR beta chain was captured in a study of monozygotic twins with inflammatory bowel disease. Study results and caveats: Differing immunosuppressive treatments may have added variability to patient repertoires.

Germline CDR1 reads SGHTA; CDR2 reads FQGNSA. CDR3 length: 15 amino acids. UMIs with a 6-nucleotide sample barcode were added by template switching. Reprocessing the 5' RACE reads, TCRdb reports a single entry for every CDR3 protein and omits DNA. Across 350,000 to 400,000 distinct CDR3 sequences, the top ten clones capture roughly 2.6% of the sample. As for this clonotype: The antigen is not known.

This receptor was identified in a human donor with ulcerative colitis or Crohn's disease, or a healthy co-twin of an affected twin (not recorded which). The specimen sequenced was blood. The genes are TRBV7-2 and TRBJ2-5; the D gene TCRdb calls, TRBD1, cannot be checked with no DNA. The CDR3 protein is CASSFSTGAGRTQYF.